Shown below are 17 T cell receptor beta chains from a single sample sequenced in a study of T cells in Graves' hyperthyroidism and ophthalmopathy. Researchers amplified the TCR beta CDR3 regions from RNA transcripts. HTBI primers were employed in a first-round RT-PCR of the TCR CDR3. Each CDR3 protein gets one entry after TCRdb re-called the multiplex PCR reads with MiXCR. The profile shows around 600,000 distinct CDR3 sequences, more than 12% of them singletons. Sample: blood. These receptors were taken from a woman aged 45-65 years with Graves' ophthalmopathy.

This clonotype was counted only a few times. CDR3 loop: CATSRDQTEAFF. CDR3 coding DNA: TGTGCCACCAGCAGAGACCAGACAGAAGCTTTCTTT. The chain carries TRBV15 and TRBJ1-1; no clear D. CDR1 LNHNV and CDR2 YYDKDF come from the germline V gene (reference sequence). With 0 bases removed from V and 8 bases from J, the gap between germline ends came to 7 bases. The CDR3 length is 12 residues.

CDR3 sequence reads: CASSLHGTGGPTEAFF. CDR3 DNA sequence: TGTGCCAGCAGTTTACACGGGACAGGGGGCCCCACTGAAGCTTTCTTT. This chain connects TRBV6-5 to TRBJ1-1; 12 positions match TRBD1. Germline values: CDR1 MNHEY, CDR2 SVGAGI. V dropped 4 bases and J dropped 4; count of bases not matched to a gene: 7. CDR3 length: 16 residues.

This clonotype has only one observation. The gene calls are TRBV30 and TRBJ2-1; D could derive from TRBD1 or TRBD2 (6 bases each). The CDR3 is 18 residues long. CDR1 is GTSNPN and CDR2 is SVGIG in the germline V gene (reference sequence). V lost 4 bases to trimming and J lost 3 bases, with 25 bases between them. In nucleotides, the CDR3 is TGTGCCTGGACGGGACATCACCTCTCTAGCGATCACTACAATGAGCAGTTCTTC. Protein sequence: CAWTGHHLSSDHYNEQFF.

This clonotype was picked up many times. The CDR3 region has the DNA TGTGCCAGCAGTTCCCCCTTGGCAGGGTTCCTCGGCAATGAGCAGTTCTTC. Translation gives CASSSPLAGFLGNEQFF. This sequence joins TRBV12-3 or TRBV12-4 and TRBJ2-1; tentative D call: TRBD1 (5 bases). CDR3 size: 17 residues. Trimming pared 4 bases from V and 6 bases from J, leaving 22 bases between.

J is TRBJ2-2 and V is TRBV3-1, with D perhaps matching TRBD2 (6 bases). CDR3 length equals 14 residues. Trimming pared 3 bases from V and 7 bases from J, leaving 12 bases between. Looked up from germline, CDR1 is LGHDT and CDR2 is YNNKEL (reference sequence). The CDR3 protein is CASSQAGGIGELFF. The CDR3 DNA sequence: TGTGCCAGCAGCCAGGCCGGGGGAATCGGGGAGCTGTTTTTT.

This chain links TRBV7-9 with TRBJ2-4, with 10 bases lining up with TRBD2. The CDR3 runs 17 residues. With 0 bases clipped from V and 3 bases from J, the junction kept 5 bases outside the gene matches. Germline CDR1 and CDR2: SEHNR and FQNEAQ (reference sequence). The CDR3 here is CASSLAGLAVDKNIQYF. The CDR3 nucleotides read TGTGCCAGCAGCTTAGCAGGACTAGCGGTCGACAAAAACATTCAGTACTTC.

There are many counts of this clonotype. This sequence joins TRBV7-2 and TRBJ2-4; D may be TRBD2 (6 bases). The CDR3 covers 17 residues. Germline V gene lookup returns CDR1 SGHTA and CDR2 FQGNSA. Trimming took 5 bases from V and 0 from J, leaving 17 bases between them. CDR3 loop: CASSRPLGGLAKNIQYF. Written as DNA, the CDR3 is TGTGCCAGCAGCCGTCCCTTGGGAGGCTTAGCCAAAAACATTCAGTACTTC. Full variable domain (rest looked up from reference TRBV7-2 and TRBJ2-4): GAGVSQSPSNKVTEKGKDVELRCDPISGHTALYWYRQSLGQGLEFLIYFQGNSAPDKSGLPSDRFSAERTGGSVSTLTIQRTQQEDSAVYLCASSRPLGGLAKNIQYFGAGTRLSVL.

This clonotype was seen repeatedly, ten times or more. The chain uses TRBV28 and TRBJ1-2; 7 bases map to TRBD1. The V segment lost 3 bases and the J segment 7 bases; nucleotides outside the gene matches: 8. This CDR3 comprises 14 residues. Germline V gene lookup returns CDR1 MDHEN and CDR2 SYDVKM. In DNA, the CDR3 is TGTGCCAGCAGTTTCAGCGGACAGGTCCTTGGCTACACCTTC. It encodes CASSFSGQVLGYTF.

Notes on this clonotype: This may stem from a read error, because a much larger clone lies one nucleotide away. The chain combines TRBV2 with TRBJ1-1; 8 bases are a match to TRBD1. V shed 6 bases, J shed 6 bases, and the junction held 9 bases outside the gene matches. Germline assignment: CDR1 SNHLY and CDR2 FYNNEI. This CDR3 is 14 amino acids long. CDR3 coding DNA: TGTGCCAGCAGCACGGACAGGGCCAACGCTGAAGCTTTCTTT. Encoded protein: CASSTDRANAEAFF.

A few counts support this clonotype. This chain links TRBV12-5 with TRBJ2-3, with 13 bases fitting TRBD2. Germline CDR1 and CDR2: LGHNT and FRNRAP. The CDR3 is 13 amino acids. The CDR3 DNA sequence: TGTGCCTCAGGACTAGCGGGAGCAGATACGCAGTATTTT. It codes for CASGLAGADTQYF. Filled out from reference TRBV12-5 and TRBJ2-3, the complete variable domain reads DARVTQTPRHKVTEMGQEVTMRCQPILGHNTVFWYRQTMMQGLELLAYFRNRAPLDDSGMPKDRFSAEMPDATLATLKIQPSEPRDSAVYFCASGLAGADTQYFGPGTRLTVL.

There are many counts of this clonotype. V gene TRBV7-2 combines with J gene TRBJ2-1, with 11 bases lining up with TRBD2. The V gene end was trimmed by 1 base and the J gene end by 0 bases; junction bases not matched to a gene: 5. The CDR3 totals 18 residues. Germline loops: CDR1 SGHTA, CDR2 FQGNSA. The CDR3 coding sequence is TGTGCCAGCAGCTTAGAACTAGCGGGAGCCAGCTCCTACAATGAGCAGTTCTTC. It codes for CASSLELAGASSYNEQFF.

This clonotype was seen more than once but under ten times. This rearrangement joins TRBV2 to TRBJ1-4; D not resolved. Germline V gene lookup returns CDR1 SNHLY and CDR2 FYNNEI. The ends were cut back, 3 bases at V and 0 bases at J, with 8 bases in the middle. The CDR3 sequence is 15 residues long. The CDR3 sequence is CASSDVLTTNEKLFF. The CDR3 DNA sequence: TGTGCCAGCAGTGATGTACTCACAACTAATGAAAAACTGTTTTTT.

The V and J genes are TRBV6-5 and TRBJ1-2; 7 bases are shared with TRBD1. With V trimmed by 1 base and J by 4 bases, 9 bases remained unmatched. Germline-derived CDR1 and CDR2 are MNHEY and SVGAGI. The CDR3 loop spans 16 amino acids. The CDR3 is CASSYFGQVRSYGYTF. CDR3 in DNA: TGTGCCAGCAGTTACTTTGGACAGGTCAGGAGCTATGGCTACACCTTC.

This clonotype was seen many times. Written as DNA, the CDR3 is TGTGCCAGCAGTTTGAAACCAGATACGCAGTATTTT. Translating it yields CASSLKPDTQYF. This chain links TRBV27 with TRBJ2-3; D gene uncertain. Germline loops: CDR1 MNHEY, CDR2 SMNVEV (reference sequence). CDR3 length: 12 residues. The V end was cut by 3 bases, the J end by 4 bases, with 5 bases between.

In its sample, this clonotype was seen many times. V and J are TRBV7-9 and TRBJ2-7, with TRBD2 identical over 8 bases. CDR3 length equals 14 residues. Germline V gene sequence: CDR1 SEHNR, CDR2 FQNEAQ (reference sequence). V gave up 5 bases and J gave up 2 bases; unmatched junction bases: 5. The CDR3 sequence: CASSRSGEAYEQYF. The CDR3 nucleotides are TGTGCCAGCAGCCGTAGCGGGGAGGCCTACGAGCAGTACTTC.

This rearrangement joins TRBV12-3 or TRBV12-4 to TRBJ2-7; TRBD2 agrees at 9 bases. There are 15 residues in the CDR3. J lost 1 base, V lost 0 bases, and 1 base had no gene match. CDR3 sequence (DNA): TGTGCCAGCAGTTTAGCGCTAGCGGGGTCCTACGAGCAGTACTTC. It specifies CASSLALAGSYEQYF.

This clonotype has a count of ten or more. The rearrangement links TRBV12-5 to TRBJ2-1; TRBD1 agrees at 9 bases. The J segment lost 1 base and the V segment lost 7 bases, leaving 8 bases of the junction unmatched. CDR1 LGHNT and CDR2 FRNRAP come from the germline V gene. CDR3 length equals 16 residues. The CDR3: CASALVTGGSYNEQFF. CDR3 coding DNA: TGTGCTAGTGCTCTTGTGACAGGGGGTTCCTACAATGAGCAGTTCTTC.